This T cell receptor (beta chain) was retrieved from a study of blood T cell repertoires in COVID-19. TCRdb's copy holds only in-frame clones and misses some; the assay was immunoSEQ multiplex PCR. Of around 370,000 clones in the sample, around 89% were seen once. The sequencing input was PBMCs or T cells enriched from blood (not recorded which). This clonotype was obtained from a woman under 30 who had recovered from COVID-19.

The CDR3 sequence: CASSEKLWDRGPNQPQHF. CDR3 DNA sequence: TGTGCCAGCAGTGAAAAATTGTGGGACAGGGGGCCGAACCAGCCCCAGCATTTT. V usage is TRBV2 and J usage is TRBJ1-5; the match to TRBD1 covers 12 bases. CDR3 length: 18 amino acids. The V gene's germline CDR1 is SNHLY and CDR2 FYNNEI. V lost 2 bases, J lost 7 bases, and 12 bases stayed unmatched. Full variable domain (rest looked up from reference TRBV2 and TRBJ1-5): EPEVTQTPSHQVTQMGQEVILRCVPISNHLYFYWYRQILGQKVEFLVSFYNNEISEKSEIFDDQFSVERPDGSNFTLKIRSTKLEDSAMYFCASSEKLWDRGPNQPQHFGDGTRLSIL.